This is a list of T cell receptor beta chains from one sample in a study of cytomegalovirus exposure and HLA in healthy donors. Sequenced by immunoSEQ multiplex PCR; TCRdb stores in-frame clones only, minus some. Of 55,000 to 65,000 clones in the sample, 80% were seen once. The sequenced sample was PBMCs. These receptor sequences come from a woman aged 35 to 49 in good health and CMV-seronegative. CDR3s leave out the opening cysteine and the closing phenylalanine or tryptophan.

>TRBV11-2
ASSFGSFNEQF
>TRBV5-4
ASSPTSGRSYNEQF
>TRBV11-2
ASSLSWSNEQF
>TRBV27
ASSLSVAKNIQY
>TRBV5-1
ASSRGQGLNTEAF
>TRBV7-2
ASSFDYLNEQF
>TRBV6-7
ASSAALAAEETQY
>TRBV5-1
ASSYGQDNEKLF
>TRBV6-4
ASSDGQGATGQF
>TRBV29-1
SVEGTGHNEQY
>TRBV10-1
ASSYSSGRQETQY
>TRBV19
ASSPTGVRGTDTQY
>TRBV18
ASSPGLQETQY
>TRBV18
ASSPPQGVGNQPQH
>TRBV18
ASSDRGRSYNEQF
>TRBV7-8
ASSLTPMNTEAF
>TRBV11-2
ASSLQVEGNTIY
>TRBV18
ASSPKSWRASSYEQY
>TRBV15
ATSRDRGMNTEAF
>TRBV28
ASTLWHSPLH
>TRBV28
ASSLGPGTSSNQPQH
>TRBV6-5
ASSMTGDYGYT
>TRBV28
ASTSRDKTQY
>TRBV4-3
ASSQEPNRGANYGYT
>TRBV10-3
AISDRDRGYNEQF
>TRBV4-3
ASSQVGLANNEQF
>TRBV7-8
ASSLQYEQY
>TRBV4-2
ASSQVDRKETQY
>TRBV2
ASSGGATNEKLF
>TRBV7-9
ASSLAAGAYEQY
>TRBV5-1
ASSGRDLDTQY
>TRBV5-1
ASSETGGRGETQY